These T cell receptor beta chains were read from a single sample in a study of identical twins. TCRdb passed the 5' RACE reads through MiXCR, listing each CDR3 protein once. Seen here are 300,000 or so distinct CDR3 sequences, 8% to 9.5% observed once, and the top ten hold roughly 7%. This sample also appeared in a second study, on yellow fever vaccine responses in identical twins.

The sequenced sample consisted of CD8+ T cells sorted from blood. These receptor sequences come from a young woman in good health. The CDR3 runs from the conserved cysteine through the conserved F or W. A D gene is named only where the DNA matches it firmly. Clone sizes are given selectively: once, few, many, or a class where the clone is expanded.

V	size	J	D	CDR3	DNA
TRBV7-3	-	TRBJ1-2	-	CASSLSGEGYTF	TGTGCCAGCAGCTTAAGTGGGGAGGGCTACACCTTC
TRBV12-5	-	TRBJ1-3	-	CASGSTTGNTIYF	TGTGCTAGTGGTTCCACCACTGGAAACACCATATATTTT
TRBV20-1	few	TRBJ2-7	-	CSAMIGVQDHYEQYF	TGCAGTGCTATGATTGGGGTACAGGATCACTACGAGCAGTACTTC
TRBV14	few	TRBJ2-7	-	CASSRQAYEQYF	TGTGCCAGCAGCCGACAGGCCTACGAGCAGTACTTC
TRBV2	-	TRBJ2-5	TRBD2	CATFFQRGGLETQYF	TGTGCCACCTTTTTTCAGCGGGGGGGCTTGGAGACCCAGTACTTC
TRBV27	many	TRBJ2-7	-	CASSHTEMRAEQYF	TGTGCCAGCAGCCACACGGAGATGAGAGCCGAGCAGTACTTC
TRBV11-2	many	TRBJ2-3	-	CASSFKGQRTDTQYF	TGTGCCAGCAGCTTTAAGGGGCAGCGCACAGATACGCAGTATTTT
TRBV7-2	many	TRBJ2-7	-	CASSWDRELTYEQYF	TGTGCCAGCAGTTGGGACCGTGAGTTAACCTACGAGCAGTACTTC
TRBV5-8	-	TRBJ2-1	TRBD2	CASSHTTAGVGKEQFF	TGTGCCAGCAGCCACACCACAGCGGGAGTTGGGAAAGAGCAGTTCTTC
TRBV5-6	-	TRBJ2-1	-	CASSTRYQGNEQFF	TGTGCCAGCAGCACTCGGTACCAGGGAAATGAGCAGTTCTTC
TRBV4-3	-	TRBJ2-6	-	CASSQDRSGANVLTF	TGCGCCAGCAGCCAAGATCGATCTGGGGCCAACGTCCTGACTTTC
TRBV10-3	-	TRBJ2-2	-	CAISEKFTGELFF	TGTGCCATCAGTGAAAAGTTCACCGGGGAGCTGTTTTTT
TRBV3-1	few	TRBJ2-1	TRBD2	CASSLSLAGRNNEQFF	TGTGCCAGCAGCCTCTCTCTAGCGGGGAGAAACAATGAGCAGTTCTTC